Listed below are T cell receptor beta chains from one sample, sequenced in a study of identical twins. TCRdb re-analysed the 5' RACE reads in MiXCR, keeping a single row per CDR3 protein. This sample yields 200,000 to 250,000 distinct CDR3 sequences, of which around 6.8% are seen a single time; just under 2% belongs to the top ten. The same data also went into a second study, on yellow fever vaccine responses in identical twins.

The specimen sequenced was memory (CD45RO+) T cells sorted from blood. The receptors were sampled from a woman under 30 in good health. The CDR3 runs from the conserved cysteine through the conserved F or W. D genes are given only for firm matches. The listing skips clone size in some rows; elsewhere it reads once, few, many or a size class.

CDR3 length	V gene	clone size	J gene	D gene	CDR3 protein	CDR3 DNA
13	TRBV6-2/TRBV6-3	.	TRBJ1-5	.	CASSIRGSQPQHF	TGTGCCAGCAGCATCAGGGGAAGTCAGCCCCAGCATTTT
15	TRBV7-2	few	TRBJ1-2	.	CASSTQTGDNYGYTF	TGTGCCAGCAGCACTCAGACAGGCGATAACTATGGCTACACCTTC
12	TRBV20-1	few	TRBJ1-1	.	CSARRTDTEAFF	TGCAGTGCTAGGAGGACAGACACTGAAGCTTTCTTT
14	TRBV6-2/TRBV6-3	many	TRBJ2-1	TRBD2	CASSGTSGYNEQFF	TGTGCCAGCAGCGGGACTAGCGGTTACAATGAGCAGTTCTTC
16	TRBV27	few	TRBJ2-3	TRBD2	CASSLTPSSGRDTQYF	TGTGCCAGCAGTTTAACCCCCTCTAGCGGGCGGGATACGCAGTATTTT
17	TRBV24-1	.	TRBJ2-7	.	CATSDLRTAGSPYEQYF	TGTGCCACCAGTGACTTGAGGACCGCTGGATCACCGTACGAGCAGTACTTC
15	TRBV7-2	few	TRBJ2-3	TRBD2	CASSPAGGPSFTQYF	TGTGCCAGCAGCCCAGCGGGAGGGCCATCGTTTACGCAGTATTTT
14	TRBV7-9	.	TRBJ2-3	TRBD2	CASGLAGTTDTLYF	TGTGCCAGCGGACTAGCGGGAACCACAGATACGCTGTATTTT
18	TRBV9	many	TRBJ2-7	TRBD2	CASSVPPLRTSRTCEQYF	TGTGCCAGCAGCGTACCGCCCCTGCGGACTAGCCGTACCTGCGAGCAGTACTTC
15	TRBV4-2	.	TRBJ2-5	TRBD1	CASSQPDRDKETQYF	TGTGCCAGCAGCCAACCTGACAGGGACAAAGAGACCCAGTACTTC
16	TRBV14	.	TRBJ2-4	TRBD2	CASSQGTSGRENIQYF	TGTGCCAGCAGTCAAGGGACCTCGGGGAGGGAAAACATTCAGTACTTC
15	TRBV11-2	.	TRBJ2-3	TRBD1	CASSGDRGPADTQYF	TGTGCCAGCAGCGGGGACAGGGGGCCCGCAGATACGCAGTATTTT
14	TRBV20-1	many	TRBJ1-5	TRBD1	CSARVQGGNQPQHF	TGCAGTGCTAGAGTGCAGGGGGGCAATCAGCCCCAGCATTTT
17	TRBV12-3/TRBV12-4	many	TRBJ2-1	TRBD2	CASSRTTLAGVGNEQFF	TGTGCCAGCAGCCGAACTACACTAGCGGGAGTGGGTAATGAGCAGTTCTTC
15	TRBV5-1	.	TRBJ1-4	.	CASSLTGKANEKLFF	TGCGCCAGCAGCTTAACAGGGAAAGCTAATGAAAAACTGTTTTTT
15	TRBV9	.	TRBJ2-2	.	CASKRGVFNTGELFF	TGTGCCAGCAAACGGGGAGTCTTCAACACCGGGGAGCTGTTTTTT
16	TRBV9	many	TRBJ2-2	TRBD2	CASSGTSGVGTGELFF	TGTGCCAGCAGCGGTACTAGCGGGGTCGGCACCGGGGAGCTGTTTTTT
10	TRBV29-1	many	TRBJ2-5	TRBD2	CSVGGETQYF	TGCAGCGTGGGAGGGGAGACCCAGTACTTC
13	TRBV7-2	.	TRBJ2-5	.	CASGERVQETQYF	TGTGCCAGCGGGGAGCGGGTGCAAGAGACCCAGTACTTC
13	TRBV29-1	many	TRBJ2-5	.	CSAMEGGQETQYF	TGCAGCGCCATGGAGGGGGGCCAAGAGACCCAGTACTTC
14	TRBV6-4	.	TRBJ2-1	TRBD1	CASSDSTGGNEQFF	TGTGCCAGCAGTGACTCGACAGGGGGCAATGAGCAGTTCTTC
16	TRBV12-3/TRBV12-4	many	TRBJ1-6	TRBD1	CASSSPETGFNSPLHF	TGTGCCAGCAGCAGCCCTGAGACAGGGTTTAATTCACCCCTCCACTTT
13	TRBV29-1	many	TRBJ2-5	TRBD1	CSTKVAGGETQYF	TGCAGCACGAAGGTGGCAGGGGGTGAGACCCAGTACTTC
16	TRBV4-3	.	TRBJ2-4	TRBD2	CASSQEGGLAGGFQYF	TGCGCCAGCAGCCAAGAAGGAGGACTAGCGGGAGGCTTTCAGTACTTC
16	TRBV28	few	TRBJ2-1	TRBD2	CASSLLTSGRDNEQFF	TGTGCCAGCAGTTTACTCACTAGCGGGAGGGACAATGAGCAGTTCTTC